This T cell receptor beta chain was retrieved from a study of T-cell memory formation after mild COVID-19. The overall study: Across donors, TCR clusters were largely donor specific. General study findings and limits: Contracting clones, day 15 to 85, had balanced CD4/CD8, and later expanders favored CD4+. CD4+ clones that contracted lay mainly in CM and EM; CD8+ ones lay in EMRA.

TCRdb reanalysed the 5' RACE reads using MiXCR and keeps one entry per CDR3 protein. This sample has some 300,000 distinct CDR3 sequences; around 19% occur once, and the top ten carry 20% to 25%. A word on this clonotype: Its antigen is undetermined.

This clonotype was sampled from a man younger than 35 who had mild COVID-19 (a few samples of this study predate the infection). Cell type and time point are not known. Sequencing was carried out using PBMCs or a T cell subset sorted from them (not recorded which).

The CDR3 bases are TGTGCCATCAGTGGCCCCGGGGGGGGGCCTCTCTATGGCTACACCTTC. It yields the protein CAISGPGGGPLYGYTF. The chain recombines TRBV10-3 with TRBJ1-2; TRBD1 might be the D (6 bases). The germline V and J ends were trimmed by 4 bases and 4 bases, with 19 bases remaining between them. The CDR3 consists of 16 residues. The germline CDR1 and CDR2 sequences are ENHRY and SYGVKD.